A selection of T cell receptor beta chains follows, all from one sample in a study of OX40 agonist ivuxolimab in advanced cancers. This table comes from immunoSEQ multiplex PCR, and its TCRdb copy is limited to in-frame clones, with some not included. The sample lists around 89,000 clones; approximately 91% were seen once. The sequenced sample was CD4+ or CD8+ T cells sorted from blood, obtained in a trial of the OX40 agonist ivuxolimab. All receptors derive from an adult with an advanced solid tumor such as melanoma, head and neck, liver or kidney cancer. Each CDR3 is given with its conserved first and last residue.

V	length	J	CDR3
TRBV27	16	TRBJ2-1	CASSLAVAGLYNEQFF
TRBV18	16	TRBJ1-2	CASSPGTGGPNYGYTF
TRBV30	13	TRBJ2-5	CAWGGQTQETQYF
TRBV6-1	15	TRBJ2-3	CASSAQGSSTDTQYF
TRBV29-1	11	TRBJ1-2	CSAGTWGGYTF
TRBV5-1	15	TRBJ1-2	CASSPTVATNYGYTF
TRBV30	11	TRBJ1-4	CAWKGLQKLFF
TRBV12-5	13	TRBJ2-3	CASTQSGTDTQYF
TRBV21-1	16	TRBJ2-1	CASSKGRGWSYNEQFF
TRBV5-1	14	TRBJ2-5	CASSLETGQETQYF
TRBV5-1	13	TRBJ2-5	CASSPGTQETQYF
TRBV7-6	16	TRBJ2-7	CASSSPKGGGAYEQYF
TRBV7-2	14	TRBJ2-5	CASSAQTGGETQYF
TRBV9	13	TRBJ2-1	CASSVGLQNEQFF
TRBV7-2	16	TRBJ2-7	CASSLVSSGRSYEQYF
TRBV30	16	TRBJ2-2	CAWSITPALNTGELFF
TRBV19	13	TRBJ1-2	CASSARYSEGYTF
TRBV2	11	TRBJ2-7	CASSYTYEQYF
TRBV5-6	16	TRBJ2-1	CASTRREGSGTNEQFF
TRBV7-2	17	TRBJ2-6	CASTYDRDFAGANVLTF
TRBV5-6	14	TRBJ2-4	CASSLYTGEDIQYF
TRBV18	13	TRBJ2-5	CASSPGTGETQYF
TRBV2	16	TRBJ2-3	CASSEILARTTDTQYF
TRBV4-3	15	TRBJ2-7	CASSQAFSTAYEQYF
TRBV28	16	TRBJ1-5	CASRRYQDASNQPQHF
TRBV9	16	TRBJ2-3	CASSDRLSAGADTQYF
TRBV7-9	11	TRBJ1-2	CASTSGAGYTF
TRBV28	14	TRBJ2-1	CASRVAGGGDEQFF
TRBV12-5	13	TRBJ2-3	CASSPGGIDTQYF
TRBV6-5	13	TRBJ1-2	CASSSDRTMANTF
TRBV5-6	14	TRBJ1-1	CASSPPGFNTEAFF
TRBV2	13	TRBJ2-3	CASSGGLADTQYF
TRBV27	17	TRBJ2-7	CASSGGTSGRPSYEQYF
TRBV19	15	TRBJ2-3	CASRLSGRTTDTQYF
TRBV10-3	13	TRBJ2-5	CAISKQGTETQYF
TRBV2	13	TRBJ1-1	CASSTGGHTEAFF
TRBV4-3	14	TRBJ1-2	CASSQDGRDTGYTF
TRBV30	14	TRBJ1-4	CAWSVSGANEKLFF
TRBV28	13	TRBJ2-7	CASSSGTGFEQYF
TRBV10-3	12	TRBJ2-5	CAISEGWETQYF
TRBV5-5	14	TRBJ1-1	CASRPGTENTEAFF
TRBV9	13	TRBJ2-1	CASSVAFHNEQFF
TRBV10-3	16	TRBJ2-3	CAISESWSRGPDTQYF